The clone carrying this TCR beta chain was recorded a few times. Its antigen is unidentified. This specimen belongs to a study of molecular identifiers for immune sequencing clone quantification. CDR3 length equals 14 residues. Trimming took off 5 bases at V and 1 base at J, with 9 bases between the two ends. Overall study results and limits: Clones of above 20 RNA copies carried over 97% of effector molecules; in naive cells they carried under 1%. Underestimated sizes of highly expanded clones could result from identical TCR molecules that share a barcode.

Previously described methods and listed TCR primers were employed for the bulk TCR libraries. From the PCR reads, TCRdb called clonotypes with MiXCR, one entry per CDR3 protein. The sample lists just under 650,000 distinct CDR3 sequences; approximately 20% were seen once. The source material was naive CD8+ T cells from blood, with Jurkat cell RNA spiked in. Specified subset: FACS-sorted CD8+CD4-CCR7+CD45RA+ naive T cells. The sequence was collected from a human donor in good health. Some libraries in this study had Jurkat cell RNA spiked in. V is TRBV12-3 or TRBV12-4 and J is TRBJ2-1; D remains ambiguous. CDR3 sequence reads: CASSPSVSYNEQFF. The CDR3 DNA is TGTGCCAGCAGTCCCTCTGTATCCTACAATGAGCAGTTCTTC.